The 12 T cell receptor beta chains reported below all come from one sample, sequenced in a study of beta chain features in type 1 diabetes (dated by TCRdb to 2016 to 2018). Library preparation was by the immunoSEQ multiplex PCR assay. The High Capacity cDNA Reverse Transcription Kit was used to reverse transcribe all of the isolated RNA, meaning that expressed TCRB transcripts were what got sequenced. The table was pulled from immuneACCESS by TCRdb, which kept in-frame rearrangements only. Such tables lose some clones; where checked, under half of the loss comes from unresolved V genes, and the rest has no known cause. The table for this sample lists hundreds of thousands of clones; more than 9.5% of them were counted only once. The leading ten clones occupy over 0.04% of the sample. Sequences were obtained from naive CD4+ T cells from blood. Explained via the paper, the cell subset or site label denotes: true naive CD4+ T cells. These receptors originate from a young woman in good health.

This clone was counted between two and nine times. The rearrangement joins TRBV7-9 to TRBJ2-1; 7 bases align to TRBD2. The CDR3 covers 16 residues. V shed 3 bases and J 1 base; nucleotides not matched to a gene: 6. Germline V lookup: CDR1 SEHNR, CDR2 FQNEAQ (reference sequence). CDR3 sequence reads: CASSLSSGASYNEQFF. The CDR3 DNA reads TGTGCCAGCAGCTTGTCTAGCGGAGCGTCCTACAATGAGCAGTTCTTC.

This clone was seen more than once but under ten times. The rearrangement links TRBV7-9 to TRBJ2-3; the D gene could be TRBD1 or TRBD2 (6 bases each). This CDR3 is built from 13 residues. Germline lookup yields CDR1 SEHNR and CDR2 FQNEAQ (reference sequence). Between the trimmed V and J ends, which lost 9 bases and 6 bases, there was a span of 16 bases. CDR3 DNA sequence: TGTGCCAGGAGCACGGGGGCCCCGGATACGCAGTATTTT. Amino acids: CARSTGAPDTQYF.

A few counts support this clone. V and J are TRBV5-1 and TRBJ2-3; no firm D call. Trimming removed 4 bases at V and 2 bases at J, with 14 bases between. The CDR3 is 15 amino acids. CDR1 and CDR2 from the germline V gene are SGHRS and YFSETQ. The CDR3 region has the DNA TGCGCCAGCAGCCTGATGGGCCAATTCACAGATACGCAGTATTTT. Residues: CASSLMGQFTDTQYF.

The chain is built from TRBV7-2 and TRBJ2-1, with D unclear. With 1 base removed from V and 5 bases from J, the gap between germline ends came to 9 bases. Germline V gene lookup returns CDR1 SGHTA and CDR2 FQGNSA. The CDR3 totals 14 residues. The CDR3 sequence: CASSLEFVNNEQFF. The DNA of the CDR3 is TGTGCCAGCAGCTTAGAATTTGTTAACAATGAGCAGTTCTTC.

The V and J genes are TRBV7-2 and TRBJ2-3; TRBD2 is a possible D gene (6 bases). From germline, CDR1 is SGHTA and CDR2 FQGNSA. The CDR3 is 14 residues long. V lost 5 bases and J 3 bases, leaving 12 bases between the germline ends. CDR3 amino acids: CASSQRAGTDTQYF. In nucleotides, the CDR3 is TGTGCCAGCAGCCAACGGGCGGGGACAGATACGCAGTATTTT.

The chain employs TRBV7-9 and TRBJ2-3; D is possibly TRBD1 (5 bases). CDR3 size: 15 residues. Trimming removed 3 bases at V and 2 bases at J, with 12 bases between. Per the germline V gene, CDR1 is SEHNR and CDR2 is FQNEAQ (reference sequence). The CDR3: CASSLASTDTDTQYF. The CDR3 DNA reads TGTGCCAGCAGCTTGGCGTCGACAGACACAGATACGCAGTATTTT. The full variable domain, its missing parts supplied by reference TRBV7-9 and TRBJ2-3, is DTGVSQNPRHKITKRGQNVTFRCDPISEHNRLYWYRQTLGQGPEFLTYFQNEAQLEKSRLLSDRFSAERPKGSFSTLEIQRTEQGDSAMYLCASSLASTDTDTQYFGPGTRLTVL.

This clone turned up a few times. The rearrangement uses TRBV28 and TRBJ2-7; 10 bases align to TRBD1. Germline values: CDR1 MDHEN, CDR2 SYDVKM. The CDR3 is made up of 15 amino acids. The V segment lost 3 bases and the J segment 2 bases; nucleotides outside the gene matches: 4. The DNA of the CDR3 is TGTGCCAGCAGTTTGGCGGGACAGGGGACCTACGAGCAGTACGTC. It specifies CASSLAGQGTYEQYV.

The rearrangement joins TRBV7-2 to TRBJ2-3; D not resolved. The V gene lost 3 bases and the J gene lost 4 bases, with 8 bases spanning the gap. Germline loops: CDR1 SGHTA, CDR2 FQGNSA. The CDR3 is made up of 13 amino acids. CDR3 region: CASSFSSSDTQYF. Written as DNA, the CDR3 is TGTGCCAGCAGCTTCAGCAGTTCAGATACGCAGTATTTT.

This chain links TRBV2 with TRBJ2-7, with 7 bases identical to TRBD2. CDR1 is SNHLY and CDR2 is FYNNEI in the germline V gene. This CDR3 comprises 12 residues. Trimming cost V 0 bases and J 12 bases; bases outside gene matches: 5. CDR3: CASSEAGGAPYV. The CDR3 nucleotides are TGTGCCAGCAGTGAAGCGGGAGGGGCGCCGTACGTC.

This sequence joins TRBV5-6 and TRBJ2-1; D not certain. This CDR3 has 14 amino acids. The germline gives CDR1 SGHDT, CDR2 YYEEEE. With 0 bases removed from V and 4 bases from J, the gap between germline ends came to 8 bases. The CDR3 sequence: CASSLGRSYNEQFF. The CDR3 nucleotides read TGTGCCAGCAGCTTGGGCAGGAGTTACAATGAGCAGTTCTTC.

This clone has a handful of counts. The chain recombines TRBV30 with TRBJ1-4, with D maybe TRBD1 (6 bases). CDR1 and CDR2 from the germline V gene are GTSNPN and SVGIG (reference sequence). The CDR3 has 15 amino acids. V shed 0 bases and J shed 7 bases, with 15 bases lying between them. The CDR3 DNA reads TGTGCCTGGAGTGTACAGGGTGGTCGTGGTGAAAAACTGTTTTTT. Protein sequence: CAWSVQGGRGEKLFF.

This clone turned up a few times. The rearrangement links TRBV4-2 to TRBJ2-1, with D uncertain. Germline values: CDR1 LGHNA, CDR2 YNFKEQ. The CDR3 runs to 13 residues. Trimming removed 0 bases at V and 3 bases at J, with 3 bases between. The CDR3 DNA reads as TGTGCCAGCAGCCAAGAGCTCTACAATGAGCAGTTCTTC. The encoded protein is CASSQELYNEQFF.